This TCR beta chain comes out of a study of graft-versus-host responses after intestinal transplantation. Study in general: The recipients all started with anti-thymocyte globulin induction and then took tacrolimus and steroids for 3 to 4 years. Study-wide results and caveats: HvG clone declines early post-transplant were associated with peak circulating GvH levels.

Libraries were prepared by immunoSEQ multiplex PCR; TCRdb keeps only in-frame clonotypes and omits some of them. The data hold about 40,000 clones, with under 90% observed a single time. As to this clone: Its antigen is unknown.

The germline gives CDR1 SGHAT, CDR2 FQNNGV. The CDR3 spans 15 residues. V lost 0 bases and J 4 bases, leaving 12 bases between the germline ends. Sequencing was performed on PBMCs, taken about nine months after transplant. The origin of this receptor is a human patient who received an intestinal transplant, so some T cells may come from the graft donor. The J gene is TRBJ1-1, the V gene TRBV11-2; D perhaps matches TRBD1 (6 bases). CDR3 in amino acids: CASSLEAGASTEAFF. The CDR3 DNA is TGTGCCAGCAGCTTAGAGGCGGGGGCGAGCACTGAAGCTTTCTTT. The variable domain in full, completed from reference TRBV11-2 and TRBJ1-1, reads EAGVAQSPRYKIIEKRQSVAFWCNPISGHATLYWYQQILGQGPKLLIQFQNNGVVDDSQLPKDRFSAERLKGVDSTLKIQPAKLEDSAVYLCASSLEAGASTEAFFGQGTRLTVV.